This record concerns one TCR beta chain sequence. This clonotype was seen repeatedly, ten times or more. Its antigen target is currently unknown. No much larger clone exists at a distance of one base, and base qualities are not known. The data were taken from a study of T-cell reconstitution after alpha-beta-depleted transplantation in children (dated by TCRdb to 2016 to 2017). Broadly, across the study: T-cell immune reconstitution after TCRalphabeta/CD19-depleted allogeneic hematopoietic cell transplantation in children was quantitatively tracked in the study by means of TCR repertoire profiling.

General conclusions and limits of the study: The apparently early alphabetaT-cell count recovery about two months after transplant was reportedly dependent on only several hundred rapidly expanded clones derived from non-depleted graft cells. The high TCRbeta diversity at day 60 in some patients was ascribed to recipient T cells and intrathymic progenitors that had survived conditioning. Over the following months the frequencies of hyperexpanded clones went down, and after one year T-cell counts and TCRbeta diversity were mostly credited to newly produced T cells.

Reading the label with the study, this specimen's treatment or condition is: allogeneic hematopoietic cell transplantation with graft depleted of TCRalphabeta T cells and CD19 B cells. TCRalphabeta/CD19-depleted allogeneic hematopoietic cell grafts were given to the transplant recipients, all of whom were children. The CDR3 sequence holds 20 residues, the cysteine and phenylalanine included. Only CDR3 DNA remains: 60 bases, in frame from the first base. CDR1 and CDR2 (ENHRY, SYGVKD) derive from the germline V gene. V is cut back by 2 bases and J by 0 bases, with 11 bases in the junction unmatched. The receptor library was made with PCR. Reads for this sample came from an Illumina HiSeq 2500. TCR libraries were prepared with molecular barcoding, using unique molecular identifiers to normalize TCRbeta repertoire quantification. In-frame beta chains were kept once TCRdb had trimmed the public reads at Q25 with fastp and called clones with MiXCR. Rows matching on CDR3 protein sequence are summarized as one entry with the most common DNA and genes. The table for this sample lists around 670,000 distinct CDR3 sequences; around 12% of them were counted only once. The ten largest clones add up to approximately 0.8% of the sample.

Recombination connected TRBV10-3 to TRBJ2-6, with 9 central nucleotides matching TRBD2. This specimen consisted of PBMCs, obtained before TCRalphabeta/CD19-depleted stem cell transplant. This TCR was sampled from a girl aged 2 to 9 with congenital amegakaryocytic thrombocytopenia, due to receive a stem cell transplant. CDR3 region: CAISEVLGVAGDSGANVLTF. Here is the DNA: TGTGCCATCAGTGAGGTACTTGGGGTAGCGGGGGACTCTGGGGCCAACGTCCTGACTTTC.